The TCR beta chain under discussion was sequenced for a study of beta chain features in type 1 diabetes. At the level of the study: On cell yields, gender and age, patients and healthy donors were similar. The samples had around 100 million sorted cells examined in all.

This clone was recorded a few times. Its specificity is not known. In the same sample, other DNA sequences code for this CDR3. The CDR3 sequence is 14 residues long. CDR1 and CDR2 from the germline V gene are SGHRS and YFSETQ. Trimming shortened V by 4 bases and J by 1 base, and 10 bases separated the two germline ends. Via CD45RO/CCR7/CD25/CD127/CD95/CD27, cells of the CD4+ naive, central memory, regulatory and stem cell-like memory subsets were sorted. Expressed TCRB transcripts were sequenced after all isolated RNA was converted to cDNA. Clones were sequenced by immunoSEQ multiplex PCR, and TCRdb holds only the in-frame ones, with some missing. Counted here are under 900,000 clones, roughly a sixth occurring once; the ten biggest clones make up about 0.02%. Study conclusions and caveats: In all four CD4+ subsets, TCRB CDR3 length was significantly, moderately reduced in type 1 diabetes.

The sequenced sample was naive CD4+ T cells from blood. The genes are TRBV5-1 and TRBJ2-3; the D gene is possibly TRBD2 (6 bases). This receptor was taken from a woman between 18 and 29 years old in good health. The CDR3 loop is CASSLSSGTDTQYF. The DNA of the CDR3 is TGCGCCAGCAGCCTGTCTAGCGGCACAGATACGCAGTATTTT.